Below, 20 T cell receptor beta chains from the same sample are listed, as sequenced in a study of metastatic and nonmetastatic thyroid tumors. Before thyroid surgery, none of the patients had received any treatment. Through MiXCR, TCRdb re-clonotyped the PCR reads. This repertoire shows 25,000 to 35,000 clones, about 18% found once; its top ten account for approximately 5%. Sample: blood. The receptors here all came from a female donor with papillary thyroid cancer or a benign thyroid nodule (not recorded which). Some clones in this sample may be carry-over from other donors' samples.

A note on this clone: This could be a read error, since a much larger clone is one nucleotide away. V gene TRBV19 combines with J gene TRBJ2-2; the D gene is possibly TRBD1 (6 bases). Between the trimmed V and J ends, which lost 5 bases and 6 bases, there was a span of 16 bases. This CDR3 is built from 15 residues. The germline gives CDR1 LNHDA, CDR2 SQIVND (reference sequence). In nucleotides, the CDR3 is TGTGCCAGTAGTTTCAGGGGAGCTGCGGCCGGGGAGCTGTTTTTT. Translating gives CASSFRGAAAGELFF.

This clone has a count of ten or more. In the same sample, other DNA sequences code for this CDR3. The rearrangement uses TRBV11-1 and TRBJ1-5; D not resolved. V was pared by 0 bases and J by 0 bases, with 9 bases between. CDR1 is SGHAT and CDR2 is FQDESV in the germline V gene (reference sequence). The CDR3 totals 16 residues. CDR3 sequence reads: CASSLAGSDSNQPQHF. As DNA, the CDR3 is TGTGCCAGCAGCTTAGCGGGCAGTGATAGCAATCAGCCCCAGCATTTT. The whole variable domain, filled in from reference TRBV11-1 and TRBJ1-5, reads EAEVAQSPRYKITEKSQAVAFWCDPISGHATLYWYRQILGQGPELLVQFQDESVVDDSQLPKDRFSAERLKGVDSTLKIQPAELGDSAMYLCASSLAGSDSNQPQHFGDGTRLSIL.

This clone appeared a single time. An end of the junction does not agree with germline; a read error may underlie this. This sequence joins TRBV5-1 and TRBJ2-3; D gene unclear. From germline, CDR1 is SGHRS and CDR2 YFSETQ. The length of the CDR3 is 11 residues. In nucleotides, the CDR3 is TGCGCCAGCCGCAGCACAGAGACGCAGTCTTTT. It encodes CASRSTETQSF.

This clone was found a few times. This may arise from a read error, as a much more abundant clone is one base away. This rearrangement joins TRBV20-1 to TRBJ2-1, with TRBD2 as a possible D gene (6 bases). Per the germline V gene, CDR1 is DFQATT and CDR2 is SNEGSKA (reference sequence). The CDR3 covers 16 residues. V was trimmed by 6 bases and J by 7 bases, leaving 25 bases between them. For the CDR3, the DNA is TGCAGTGCCCCCTCCCCCCCGGGAGCGCCAGGGAATGAGCAGTTCTTC. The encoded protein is CSAPSPPGAPGNEQFF.

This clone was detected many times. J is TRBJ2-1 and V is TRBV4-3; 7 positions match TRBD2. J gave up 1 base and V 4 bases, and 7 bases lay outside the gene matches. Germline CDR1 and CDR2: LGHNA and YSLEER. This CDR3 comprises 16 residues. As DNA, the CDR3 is TGCGCCAGCAGCCCTTCGGGCGGGGGATCCTACAATGAGCAGTTCTTC. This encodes CASSPSGGGSYNEQFF.

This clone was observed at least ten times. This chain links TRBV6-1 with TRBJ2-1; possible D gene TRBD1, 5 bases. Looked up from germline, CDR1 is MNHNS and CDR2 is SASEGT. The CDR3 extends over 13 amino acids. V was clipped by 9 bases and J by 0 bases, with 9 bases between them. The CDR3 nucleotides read TGTGCCAGTGGACACAACTCCTACAATGAGCAGTTCTTC. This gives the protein CASGHNSYNEQFF.

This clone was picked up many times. The CDR3 reads CASSTVIQGAREKLFF. CDR3 nucleotides: TGCGCCAGCAGCACAGTGATTCAGGGGGCGCGTGAAAAACTGTTTTTT. V gene TRBV5-1 combines with J gene TRBJ1-4; TRBD1 matches 8 bases. The V gene's germline CDR1 is SGHRS and CDR2 YFSETQ. V trimming: 4 bases; J trimming: 7 bases; junction bases outside the gene matches: 12. This CDR3 spans 16 amino acids.

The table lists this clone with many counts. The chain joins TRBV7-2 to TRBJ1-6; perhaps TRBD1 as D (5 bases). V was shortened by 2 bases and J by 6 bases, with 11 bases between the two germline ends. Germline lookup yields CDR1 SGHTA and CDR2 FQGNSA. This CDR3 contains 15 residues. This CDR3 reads CASSLLGRSNSPLHF. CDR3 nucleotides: TGTGCCAGCAGCTTATTGGGACGGAGTAATTCACCCCTCCACTTT. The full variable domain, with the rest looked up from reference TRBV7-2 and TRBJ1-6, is GAGVSQSPSNKVTEKGKDVELRCDPISGHTALYWYRQSLGQGLEFLIYFQGNSAPDKSGLPSDRFSAERTGGSVSTLTIQRTQQEDSAVYLCASSLLGRSNSPLHFGNGTRLTVT.

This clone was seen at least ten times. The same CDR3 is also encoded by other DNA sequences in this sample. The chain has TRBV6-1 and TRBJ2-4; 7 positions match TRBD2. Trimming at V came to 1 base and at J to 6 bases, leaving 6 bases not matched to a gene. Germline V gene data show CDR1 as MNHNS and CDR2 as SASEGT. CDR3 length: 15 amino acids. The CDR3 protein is CASSEEEPGGNIQYF. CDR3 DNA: TGTGCCAGCAGTGAAGAAGAACCGGGGGGAAACATTCAGTACTTC.

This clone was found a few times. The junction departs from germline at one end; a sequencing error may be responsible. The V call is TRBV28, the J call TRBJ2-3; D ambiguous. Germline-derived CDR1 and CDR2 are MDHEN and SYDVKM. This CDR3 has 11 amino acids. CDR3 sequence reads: CVSIVTDTQYF. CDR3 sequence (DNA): TGTGTCAGCATTGTCACAGATACGCAGTATTTT.

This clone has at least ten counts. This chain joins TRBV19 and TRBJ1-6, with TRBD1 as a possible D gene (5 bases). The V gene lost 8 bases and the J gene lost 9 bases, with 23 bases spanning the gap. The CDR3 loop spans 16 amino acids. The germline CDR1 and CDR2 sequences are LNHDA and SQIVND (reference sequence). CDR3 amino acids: CASSRAGRGSTSPLHF. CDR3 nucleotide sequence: TGTGCCAGTTCGAGGGCAGGGCGAGGTTCCACTTCACCCCTCCACTTT.

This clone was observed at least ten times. CDR3: CASSGTGGSTDTQYF. CDR3 DNA sequence: TGCGCCAGCAGTGGCACCGGGGGAAGCACAGATACGCAGTATTTT. V is TRBV10-2 and J is TRBJ2-3, with TRBD2 as a possible D gene (6 bases). V was trimmed by 4 bases and J by 0 bases, leaving 11 bases between them. The germline CDR1 and CDR2 sequences are WSHSY and SAAADI. The CDR3 length is 15 residues.

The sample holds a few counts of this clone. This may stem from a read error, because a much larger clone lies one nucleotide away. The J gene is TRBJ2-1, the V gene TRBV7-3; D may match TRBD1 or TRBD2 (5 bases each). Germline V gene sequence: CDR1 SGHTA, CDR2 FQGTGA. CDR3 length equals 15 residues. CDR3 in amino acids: CAGSSGPIGGNEQFF. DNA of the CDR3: TGTGCCGGCAGCTCGGGGCCGATTGGCGGCAATGAGCAGTTCTTC.

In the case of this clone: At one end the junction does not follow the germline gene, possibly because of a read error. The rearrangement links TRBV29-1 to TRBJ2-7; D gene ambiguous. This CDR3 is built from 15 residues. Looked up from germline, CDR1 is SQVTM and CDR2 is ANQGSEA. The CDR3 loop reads CSVEGSQANYYDQYF. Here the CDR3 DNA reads TGCAGCGTTGAAGGCAGTCAGGCTAATTATTACGATCAGTACTTC.

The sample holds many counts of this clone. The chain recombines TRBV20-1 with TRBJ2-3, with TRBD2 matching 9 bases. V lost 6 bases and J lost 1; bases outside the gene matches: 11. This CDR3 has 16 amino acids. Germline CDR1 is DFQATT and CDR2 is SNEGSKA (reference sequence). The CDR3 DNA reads TGCAGTGCCCCGGGCGGTGCGGGGGGGCGCACAGATACGCAGTATTTT. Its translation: CSAPGGAGGRTDTQYF.

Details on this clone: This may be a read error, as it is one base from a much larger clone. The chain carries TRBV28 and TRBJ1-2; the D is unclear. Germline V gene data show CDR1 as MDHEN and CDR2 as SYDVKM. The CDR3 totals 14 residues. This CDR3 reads CSSSTQYTNYGYTF. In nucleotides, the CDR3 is TGTTCCAGCAGTACACAGTACACTAACTATGGCTACACCTTC.

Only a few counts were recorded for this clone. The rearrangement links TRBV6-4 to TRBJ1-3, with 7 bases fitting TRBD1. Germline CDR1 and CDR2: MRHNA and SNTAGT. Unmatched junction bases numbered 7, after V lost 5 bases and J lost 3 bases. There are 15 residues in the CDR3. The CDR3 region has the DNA TGTGCCAGCAGTTCCTGCGGGACAGTTGGAAACACCATATATTTT. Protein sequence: CASSSCGTVGNTIYF.

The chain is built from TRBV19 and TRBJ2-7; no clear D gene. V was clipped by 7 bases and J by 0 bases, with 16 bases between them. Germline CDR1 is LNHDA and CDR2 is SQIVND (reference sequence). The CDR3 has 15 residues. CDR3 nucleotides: TGTGCCAGTAACGAGAACACTAAGGTCTCCTACGAGCAGTACTTC. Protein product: CASNENTKVSYEQYF.

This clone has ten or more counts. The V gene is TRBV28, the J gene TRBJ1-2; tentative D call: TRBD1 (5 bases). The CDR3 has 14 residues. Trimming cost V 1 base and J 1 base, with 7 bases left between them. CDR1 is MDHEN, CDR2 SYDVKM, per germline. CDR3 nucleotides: TGTGCCAGCAGTTTATTGGGGGATAACTATGGCTACACCTTC. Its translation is CASSLLGDNYGYTF.

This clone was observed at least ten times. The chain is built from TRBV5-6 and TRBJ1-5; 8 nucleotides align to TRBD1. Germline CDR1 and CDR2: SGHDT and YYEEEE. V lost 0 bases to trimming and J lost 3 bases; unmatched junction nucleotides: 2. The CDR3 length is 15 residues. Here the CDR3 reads CASSLDRGVNQPQHF. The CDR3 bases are TGTGCCAGCAGCTTGGACAGGGGGGTCAATCAGCCCCAGCATTTT.